This T cell receptor (beta chain) was observed in a study of blood T cell repertoires in COVID-19 (dated by TCRdb to 2020 to 2021). General notes on the study: Collaborator samples came from the United States, Italy and Spain and covered acute and convalescent phases of COVID-19. The material from the prospective study consisted of cDNA or gDNA derived from T cells, B-cell-depleted T cells, or PBMCs. The dataset comprised deeply sampled blood TCRbeta repertoires from subjects exposed to, actively infected with, or recovered from COVID-19. A freely available public database, intended as a resource for researchers studying the immune response to SARS-CoV-2, is where the repertoires were released. Samples came from the ongoing ImmuneRACE study (first 160 participants) plus 1,254 subjects from 6 global collaborators. Nearly every sample came with metadata listing a de-identified subject ID, COVID-19 status, age in years and sex. Where HLA class I and class II types were available, the types were taken from metadata supplied by the sample provider, not from assay-based typing. The research as a whole found: The quantity of clinical and demographic metadata differed by source and by participant and was supplied without curation.

Whole blood was collected in K2EDTA tubes by collaborating institutions according to the institutions' own protocols. Collaborator samples were shipped for TCRbeta analysis as frozen whole blood, isolated PBMCs, or DNA extracted from either sample type. A word on this clone: What antigen it recognizes has not been identified. No base-level quality is on record; no much larger clone is a single base apart.

CDR1 and CDR2 (MDHEN, SYDVKM) derive from the germline V gene. Trimming at the junction amounts to 3 bases on V and 4 bases on J, and the germline ends lie 6 bases apart. The CDR3, from cysteine to phenylalanine, totals 12 residues. Only CDR3 DNA is held: 36 bases, read in frame from base 1. TCRbeta CDR3 regions were amplified from genomic DNA by means of the immunoSEQ Assay, a bias-controlled multiplex PCR. Per the original workflow: Within the assay, amplification of reference gene primers was used to estimate how many nucleated cells each sample contained. Sequence reads were collapsed and filtered to measure the absolute abundance of every unique TCRbeta CDR3 rearrangement. For each sample, productive Simpson clonality was calculated by taking the square root of Simpson's diversity index across productive rearrangements. TCRdb provides this immuneACCESS table in a form limited to in-frame rearrangements. Some clones are lacking; in checked studies, under half of them reflect an unresolved V gene, and why the rest are absent is not known. V and J calls and clone size follow that table, whereas D and trimming were derived from the DNA. The sample table holds roughly 250,000 clones, of which roughly four fifths were seen once. The ten largest clones represent more than 8% of the sample.

Material: peripheral blood. The rearranged segments are TRBV28 and TRBJ1-2, with no D gene named confidently. The source of this sequence is a woman of 80 years or more with acute or convalescent COVID-19. The CDR3 is CASSLISYGYTF. DNA sequence: TGTGCCAGCAGTTTGATTAGCTATGGCTACACCTTC.